This is a list of T cell receptor beta chains from one sample in a study of PD-1 blockade in classical Hodgkin lymphoma. The table came from immunoSEQ multiplex PCR; TCRdb's copy has only in-frame clones and leaves some out. Of some 30,000 clones listed, more than 60% are singletons. The input for sequencing was peripheral blood mononuclear cells (PBMCs), taken before the second cycle of nivolumab. The receptors originated from a human donor with classical Hodgkin lymphoma. Each CDR3 is given with its conserved first and last residue. Fields, in order: J gene, clone size, V gene, D gene, CDR3 DNA, CDR3 protein. The D gene is left open where the match is weak. Size tells how often a clone was seen (once, few, many) or the class of an expanded clone, and some rows leave it out.

TRBJ2-2,.,TRBV6-4,.,TGTGCCAGCAGTGACGGGGACACCGGGGAGCTGTTTTTT,CASSDGDTGELFF
TRBJ2-3,.,TRBV7-9,TRBD2,TGTGCCAGCAGCTTAGCGCTAGCGGGGACCACAGATACGCAGTATTTT,CASSLALAGTTDTQYF
TRBJ2-3,.,TRBV4-1,.,TGCGCCAGCAGCTTCCGACAGGTTGATTCAGATACGCAGTATTTT,CASSFRQVDSDTQYF
TRBJ1-2,.,TRBV2,TRBD1,TGTGCCAGCACTCGAGACAGGGGCAGGGGCTACACCTTC,CASTRDRGRGYTF
TRBJ1-1,.,TRBV6-6,.,TGTGCCAGCAGTTACTCGAGCAGTACTGAAGCTTTCTTT,CASSYSSSTEAFF
TRBJ2-1,.,TRBV4-2,TRBD2,TGTGCCAGCAGCCAAGATCGGAGCGGGGGGGTAAATGAGCAGTTCTTC,CASSQDRSGGVNEQFF
TRBJ2-3,.,TRBV4-2,TRBD2,TGTGCCAGCAGCCAAGAAGTCATGACTAGCGGCACAGATACGCAGTATTTT,CASSQEVMTSGTDTQYF
TRBJ1-4,few,TRBV28,.,TGTGCCAGCAGTTCAAAGAATGAAAAACTGTTTTTT,CASSSKNEKLFF
TRBJ2-7,.,TRBV6-5,TRBD1,TGTGCCAGCAGTTATTACGGGACAGGGGACGAGCAGTACTTC,CASSYYGTGDEQYF
TRBJ2-1,.,TRBV29-1,TRBD2,TGCAGCGTCATACTAGCGGGGGTGACAAGGGACTATGAGCAGTTCTTC,CSVILAGVTRDYEQFF
TRBJ2-5,.,TRBV2,TRBD2,TGTGCCAGCAGACTCGGGACTAGCGGTTACCAAGAGACCCAGTACTTC,CASRLGTSGYQETQYF
TRBJ2-2,.,TRBV15,.,TGTGCCACCAGCAGAGATCGAACTGCCGGGGAGCTGTTTTTT,CATSRDRTAGELFF
TRBJ1-4,.,TRBV6-5,TRBD1,TGTGCCAGCAGGCATAACAGGGGATCTAATGAAAAACTGTTTTTT,CASRHNRGSNEKLFF
TRBJ2-2,.,TRBV7-2,.,TGTGCCAGCAGCCCTAGGGCGCTTACGAACACCGGGGAGCTGTTTTTT,CASSPRALTNTGELFF
TRBJ2-1,.,TRBV28,TRBD2,TGTGCCAGCAGGCTAGAAGGGCTAGCGGGGCCCTACAATGAGCAGTTCTTC,CASRLEGLAGPYNEQFF
TRBJ2-1,.,TRBV2,.,TGTGCCAGCAGTGAAATGACAGCAAATGAGCAGTTCTTC,CASSEMTANEQFF
TRBJ1-1,.,TRBV15,TRBD1,TGTGCCACCAGCAGACAGGGGGTGGGCACTGAAGCTTTCTTT,CATSRQGVGTEAFF
TRBJ1-1,once,TRBV5-6,.,TGTGCCAGCAGCTTGGGGACAGCGCTCCTCACTGAAGCTTTCTTT,CASSLGTALLTEAFF
TRBJ1-2,.,TRBV14,TRBD1,TGTGCCAGCAGCCCAATGACAGGGAACTATGGCTACACCTTC,CASSPMTGNYGYTF
TRBJ1-2,once,TRBV28,TRBD1,TGTGCCATGAAGGCCGGGACAGGGACGGGCTACACCTTC,CAMKAGTGTGYTF
TRBJ1-1,.,TRBV5-4,.,TGTGCCAGCAGCTTGCCTTTGAACACTGAAGCTTTCTTT,CASSLPLNTEAFF
TRBJ2-5,.,TRBV2,.,TGTGCCAGCAGTGAAAAGTGGCAAGCCCAAGAGACCCAGTACTTC,CASSEKWQAQETQYF
TRBJ2-3,.,TRBV7-2,.,TGTGCCAGCAGCTTACTTTCGCCACCGTCAGATACGCAGTATTTT,CASSLLSPPSDTQYF
TRBJ2-1,.,TRBV7-9,.,TGTGCCAGCAGCTCCCCTGGGACTCATGAGCAGTTCTTC,CASSSPGTHEQFF
TRBJ1-2,.,TRBV4-3,.,TGCGCCAGCAGCCAAGAAGAGGGGGGCATCTATGGCTACACCTTC,CASSQEEGGIYGYTF
TRBJ1-1,.,TRBV5-7,.,TGTGCCAGCAGCTTTAAAGAGGGAAGGGGTAACACTGAAGCTTTCTTT,CASSFKEGRGNTEAFF
TRBJ2-3,.,TRBV12-5,.,TGTGCTTGGGGGGGCACAGATACGCAGTATTTT,CAWGGTDTQYF
TRBJ2-2,.,TRBV10-3,.,TGTGCCATCAGTGAGTTCGGCGGGGTGAACACCGGGGAGCTGTTTTTT,CAISEFGGVNTGELFF
TRBJ1-2,.,TRBV7-8,.,TGTGCCAGCAGCTTAACGTGGGGAGAGGGCTATGGCTACACCTTC,CASSLTWGEGYGYTF
TRBJ2-5,.,TRBV2,TRBD2,TGTGCCAGCATAGCGGGAGACCTCCAAGAGACCCAGTACTTC,CASIAGDLQETQYF
TRBJ2-1,.,TRBV7-2,TRBD1,TGTGCCAGCACTTTCCGGACAGGGAGGTGCAATGAGCAGTTCTTC,CASTFRTGRCNEQFF
TRBJ2-5,.,TRBV28,TRBD1,TGTGCCAGCAAGACAGGGGGCGCAGAGACCCAGTACTTC,CASKTGGAETQYF
TRBJ1-5,.,TRBV28,.,TGTGCCAGCAGTCGTCGAGGGGAGGGTCAGCCCCAGCATTTT,CASSRRGEGQPQHF
TRBJ1-1,.,TRBV28,TRBD1,TGTGCCAGCAGACGACAGGGCGCCATGAACACTGAAGCTTTCTTT,CASRRQGAMNTEAFF
TRBJ1-4,.,TRBV13,.,TGTGCCAGCAGCCGAGGAACAGGCGGCATCGGAGGAAAACTGTTTTTT,CASSRGTGGIGGKLFF
TRBJ2-5,.,TRBV7-6,.,TGTGCCAGCAGCTTAATAAGTGGATCTGAGACCCAGTACTTC,CASSLISGSETQYF
TRBJ1-1,.,TRBV6-1,.,TGTGCCAGCATTATAGGGGTCAGCATGAACACTGAAGCTTTCTTT,CASIIGVSMNTEAFF
TRBJ1-6,.,TRBV7-9,.,TGTGCCAGCAGCCGAGAGGGGGGCTCACCCCTCCACTTT,CASSREGGSPLHF
TRBJ2-3,.,TRBV18,.,TGTGCCAGCTCTCAAAGCGGGCCTAAGAGCACAGATACGCAGTATTTT,CASSQSGPKSTDTQYF
TRBJ2-2,medium-sized,TRBV2,.,TGTGCCAGTCTTCCAGGGTCGAACACCGGGGAGCTGTTTTTT,CASLPGSNTGELFF
TRBJ1-6,.,TRBV19,.,TGTGCCAGTGAGGGGGGGCCTAATTCACCCCTCCACTTT,CASEGGPNSPLHF
TRBJ1-2,once,TRBV18,TRBD1,TGTGCCAGCTCACCACCGGAGACAGGGGGGTCCTATGGCTACACCTTC,CASSPPETGGSYGYTF
TRBJ1-1,.,TRBV7-9,TRBD1,TGTGCCAGCAGCTCGCAAGGGGGCTCTGAAGCTTTCTTT,CASSSQGGSEAFF